The 15 T cell receptor beta chains reported below all come from one sample, sequenced in a study of shared clonotypes between healthy human individuals. Here immunoSEQ multiplex PCR was the method, and the copy in TCRdb shows in-frame clones only, minus some. Seen here are millions of clones, approximately 94% observed once, and the top ten hold roughly 1.1%. CD45RO-negative cells were positively selected for CCR7, leaving out terminally differentiated effector memory CD45RA+ cells. Sequencing used naive CD8+ T cells sorted from blood. The receptors were gathered from a man aged 18-30 years in good health.

The chain couples TRBV4-3 to TRBJ2-1; 16 nucleotides agree with TRBD2. The CDR3 totals 20 residues. CDR1 is LGHNA and CDR2 is YSLEER in the germline V gene. J lost 0 bases, V lost 3 bases, and 8 bases had no gene match. CDR3 sequence reads: CASSQGGLAGGPVSYNEQFF. The CDR3 DNA is TGCGCCAGCAGCCAGGGGGGACTAGCGGGAGGGCCTGTCTCCTACAATGAGCAGTTCTTC.

The gene calls are TRBV13 and TRBJ2-3; tentatively, D is TRBD1 (6 bases). This CDR3 is built from 15 residues. Trimming stripped 3 bases from V and 3 bases from J, with 13 bases between. Germline CDR1 PRHDT, CDR2 FYEKMQ (reference sequence). DNA for the CDR3: TGTGCCAGCAGCTTTCAGGGGATAGGGACAGATACGCAGTATTTT. Translating gives CASSFQGIGTDTQYF.

The CDR3: CSGSRDFASEQYF. The CDR3 nucleotides are TGCAGCGGGTCCCGGGACTTCGCCTCCGAGCAGTACTTC. The J gene is TRBJ2-7, the V gene TRBV29-1; D perhaps matches TRBD2 (6 bases). V lost 7 bases, J lost 6 bases, and 19 bases lay in between. The CDR3 length is 13 residues. Germline assignment: CDR1 SQVTM and CDR2 ANQGSEA.

The rearrangement links TRBV29-1 to TRBJ2-2; TRBD1 matches at 7 bases. This CDR3 has 13 residues. CDR1 is SQVTM and CDR2 is ANQGSEA in the germline V gene. The J segment lost 3 bases and the V segment lost 4 bases, leaving 2 bases of the junction unmatched. DNA of the CDR3: TGCAGCGTTGGCCAGGGGGACACCGGGGAGCTGTTTTTT. It codes for CSVGQGDTGELFF.

To note about this clone: Distinct nucleotide sequences in the sample also encode this CDR3. The V call is TRBV27, the J call TRBJ2-2, with D uncertain. V was shortened by 0 bases and J by 3 bases, with 5 bases between the two germline ends. The CDR3 length is 14 residues. Germline values: CDR1 MNHEY, CDR2 SMNVEV (reference sequence). Here the CDR3 reads CASSLSLYTGELFF. CDR3 in DNA: TGTGCCAGCAGTTTATCACTATACACCGGGGAGCTGTTTTTT.

Turning to this clone: Different DNA sequences within this sample yield the same CDR3. The genes are TRBV30 and TRBJ1-1; the D gene is possibly TRBD1 (5 bases). V lost 0 bases to trimming and J lost 1 base, with 6 bases between them. This CDR3 spans 13 amino acids. In germline, CDR1 is GTSNPN, CDR2 SVGIG (reference sequence). The chain's CDR3 is CAWSVTANTEAFF. In nucleotides, the CDR3 is TGTGCCTGGAGTGTGACAGCGAACACTGAAGCTTTCTTT.

The chain couples TRBV13 to TRBJ1-3; maybe TRBD1 (6 bases). The CDR3 covers 15 residues. The germline V and J ends were trimmed by 2 bases and 3 bases, with 11 bases remaining between them. From germline, CDR1 is PRHDT and CDR2 FYEKMQ (reference sequence). The DNA for the CDR3 is TGTGCCAGCAGCTTATTGTCCAGGGGTGGAAACACCATATATTTT. Translation: CASSLLSRGGNTIYF. Together with reference TRBV13 and TRBJ1-3, the CDR3 gives the full variable domain: AAGVIQSPRHLIKEKRETATLKCYPIPRHDTVYWYQQGPGQDPQFLISFYEKMQSDKGSIPDRFSAQQFSDYHSELNMSSLELGDSALYFCASSLLSRGGNTIYFGEGSWLTVV.

This clone was detected only once. The CDR3 DNA reads as TGTGCCAGCAGTTTCGACAGGGGAAATTCACCCCTCCACTTT. This encodes CASSFDRGNSPLHF. The chain combines TRBV2 with TRBJ1-6; 8 bases agree with TRBD1. The V gene end was trimmed by 5 bases and the J gene end by 7 bases; junction bases not matched to a gene: 4. CDR1 is SNHLY and CDR2 is FYNNEI in the germline V gene. The CDR3 covers 14 residues.

This clone occurred once. The CDR3 coding sequence is TGTGCCAGCAGCCAGGCAGTCCGGCCGGTGCCCCAGCATTTT. This encodes CASSQAVRPVPQHF. V is TRBV7-3 and J is TRBJ1-5; D not certain. Germline CDR1 reads SGHTA; CDR2 reads FQGTGA. V was cut by 5 bases and J by 9 bases, with 17 bases left in between. CDR3 length equals 14 residues.

This chain links TRBV4-1 with TRBJ2-5; TRBD2 matches at 9 bases. Germline CDR1 reads MGHRA; CDR2 reads YSYEKL. This CDR3 is built from 16 residues. Losses at the gene ends were 2 bases for V and 5 bases for J; bases not matched to a gene: 9. As DNA, the CDR3 is TGCGCCAGCAGCCAAAAAATTGTAGCGGGAGAGGAGACCCAGTACTTC. It codes for CASSQKIVAGEETQYF.

The V and J genes are TRBV12-5 and TRBJ2-7, with a tentative D call TRBD1 (5 bases). Looked up from germline, CDR1 is LGHNT and CDR2 is FRNRAP. Trimming left V 1 base short and J 6 bases short, with 10 bases between. CDR3 length: 13 amino acids. In DNA, the CDR3 is TGTGCTAGTGGTTTGGGACTGGGGCTCGAGCAGTACTTC. The encoded protein is CASGLGLGLEQYF.

This chain links TRBV27 with TRBJ2-5; 10 bases fit TRBD2. V was pared by 3 bases and J by 5 bases, with 6 bases of the junction left unmatched. This CDR3 contains 15 residues. The germline gives CDR1 MNHEY, CDR2 SMNVEV (reference sequence). CDR3 nucleotide sequence: TGTGCCAGCAGTTTCGGACTAGCGGACTGGGAGACCCAGTACTTC. It codes for CASSFGLADWETQYF.

The V and J genes are TRBV28 and TRBJ2-5, with 11 nucleotides matching TRBD2. In germline, CDR1 is MDHEN, CDR2 SYDVKM. With V trimmed by 5 bases and J by 5 bases, 10 bases remained unmatched. The CDR3 spans 16 residues. The CDR3 nucleotides read TGTGCCAGCAGTCTAACTAGCGGGGGACCAGAGGAGACCCAGTACTTC. It codes for CASSLTSGGPEETQYF.

The rearrangement joins TRBV29-1 to TRBJ2-2, with D uncertain. From germline, CDR1 is SQVTM and CDR2 ANQGSEA. V was clipped by 5 bases and J by 1 base, with 8 bases between them. This CDR3 has 13 amino acids. CDR3: CSVKSRNTGELFF. The CDR3 DNA follows: TGCAGCGTTAAGTCTCGGAACACCGGGGAGCTGTTTTTT.

The rearrangement uses TRBV5-8 and TRBJ2-7, with a tentative D call TRBD1 (5 bases). The CDR3 runs to 16 residues. The V gene's germline CDR1 is SGHTS and CDR2 YDEGEE. V dropped 7 bases and J dropped 2 bases, with 22 bases sitting between them. The CDR3 nucleotides read TGTGCCAGCGATTCTTATCTCGTGACAGACACCTACGAGCAGTACTTC. Protein sequence: CASDSYLVTDTYEQYF.